A selection of T cell receptor beta chains follows, all from one sample in a study of T cells in lung cancer brain metastases. TCRdb's copy holds only in-frame clones and misses some; the assay was immunoSEQ multiplex PCR. Seen here are about 6,200 clones, 75% to 90% observed once, and the top ten hold 4.5% to 5%. Sequencing used tumor tissue from the primary lung tumor. These receptors were taken from a man aged 50 to 59 with non-small cell lung cancer. Each CDR3 is given with its conserved first and last residue. Fields, in order: V gene, D gene, J gene, CDR3 protein, CDR3 DNA. The D gene is left open where the match is weak.

V gene: TRBV7-6
D gene: .
J gene: TRBJ1-2
CDR3 protein: CASSLSANYGYTF
CDR3 DNA: TGTGCCAGCAGCTTATCAGCTAACTATGGCTACACCTTC

V gene: TRBV5-1
D gene: .
J gene: TRBJ2-2
CDR3 protein: CASSFWGASIVPGELFF
CDR3 DNA: TGCGCCAGCAGCTTTTGGGGTGCCTCTATTGTACCCGGGGAGCTGTTTTTT

V gene: TRBV13
D gene: .
J gene: TRBJ2-1
CDR3 protein: CASRGPWGKNEQFF
CDR3 DNA: TGTGCCAGCAGGGGTCCGTGGGGGAAAAATGAGCAGTTCTTC

V gene: TRBV19
D gene: .
J gene: TRBJ2-6
CDR3 protein: CASSRTALVSGANVLTF
CDR3 DNA: TGTGCCAGTAGTAGGACAGCGTTAGTCTCTGGGGCCAACGTCCTGACTTTC

V gene: TRBV29-1
D gene: .
J gene: TRBJ2-1
CDR3 protein: CSGVDRDEQFF
CDR3 DNA: TGCAGCGGGGTGGATAGAGATGAGCAGTTCTTC

V gene: TRBV23-1
D gene: .
J gene: TRBJ1-1
CDR3 protein: CASSHPGTWSEAFF
CDR3 DNA: TGCGCCAGCAGTCACCCCGGGACATGGAGTGAAGCTTTCTTT

V gene: TRBV30
D gene: .
J gene: TRBJ1-6
CDR3 protein: CAWSINTRHNNSPLHF
CDR3 DNA: TGTGCCTGGAGTATCAATACCAGACACAATAATTCACCCCTCCACTTT

V gene: TRBV18
D gene: .
J gene: TRBJ1-1
CDR3 protein: CASSPLGTEAFF
CDR3 DNA: TGTGCCAGCTCACCCCTCGGCACTGAAGCTTTCTTT

V gene: TRBV5-5
D gene: .
J gene: TRBJ1-4
CDR3 protein: CASRPDAATNEKLFF
CDR3 DNA: TGTGCCAGCAGGCCGGACGCCGCAACTAATGAAAAACTGTTTTTT

V gene: TRBV7-2
D gene: .
J gene: TRBJ2-5
CDR3 protein: CASSPEYLRAGLKYF
CDR3 DNA: TGTGCCAGCAGCCCAGAATACCTCCGGGCGGGCTTAAAGTACTTC

V gene: TRBV7-9
D gene: .
J gene: TRBJ1-5
CDR3 protein: CASSSLQGQPQHF
CDR3 DNA: TGTGCCAGCAGCTCATTGCAGGGCCAGCCCCAGCATTTT

V gene: TRBV4-3
D gene: TRBD1
J gene: TRBJ2-7
CDR3 protein: CASSLSTGGEEQYF
CDR3 DNA: TGCGCCAGCAGCCTTTCTACAGGGGGAGAAGAGCAGTACTTC

V gene: TRBV10-3
D gene: TRBD2
J gene: TRBJ2-1
CDR3 protein: CATGLAVTNEQFF
CDR3 DNA: TGTGCCACCGGACTAGCGGTCACCAATGAGCAGTTCTTC

V gene: TRBV5-1
D gene: .
J gene: TRBJ1-4
CDR3 protein: CASSLWDLRSEKLFF
CDR3 DNA: TGCGCCAGCAGCCTTTGGGACCTTCGAAGTGAAAAACTGTTTTTT

V gene: TRBV7-2
D gene: .
J gene: TRBJ1-3
CDR3 protein: CASSRQTGNTIYF
CDR3 DNA: TGTGCCAGCAGCCGACAGACTGGAAACACCATATATTTT